A single sample is the source of the 14 T cell receptor beta chains below, sequenced in a study of naive and memory T cell subsets. The study's findings and limits: A few larger clonotypes appeared in naive repertoires, especially CD8, possibly memory cells re-expressing CD45RA.

Two oligonucleotides, mixed equimolar, formed the beta constant-region primer covering TRBC1 and TRBC2. Four rounds of PCR amplified the ligated cDNA using nested alpha and beta constant-region primers plus SP2. TCRdb analysed the UMI-ligation and nested PCR reads with MiXCR anew, one entry per CDR3 protein. Counted here are over 90,000 distinct CDR3 sequences, roughly 10% occurring once; the ten biggest clones make up approximately 0.14%. For these TCRs, the target antigens are not known. Sequencing was carried out using naive CD4+ T cells from blood. Source of these receptors: a human donor in good health.

This clonotype has ten or more counts. The V call is TRBV7-2, the J call TRBJ2-7, with no clear D. The germline V and J ends were trimmed by 0 bases and 2 bases, with 11 bases remaining between them. Germline assignment: CDR1 SGHTA and CDR2 FQGNSA. CDR3 length equals 15 residues. The CDR3 loop reads CASSLARTSTYEQYF. DNA for the CDR3: TGTGCCAGCAGCTTAGCCAGAACAAGCACCTACGAGCAGTACTTC.

The V gene is TRBV5-4, the J gene TRBJ2-5, with TRBD2 as a possible D gene (5 bases). CDR1 is SGHNT, CDR2 YYREEE, per germline (reference sequence). This CDR3 spans 13 amino acids. V was trimmed by 3 bases and J by 3 bases, leaving 9 bases between them. The CDR3 region is CASSWGVKETQYF. The CDR3 DNA sequence: TGTGCCAGCAGCTGGGGAGTAAAAGAGACCCAGTACTTC.

This clonotype was observed many times. V usage is TRBV7-4 and J usage is TRBJ2-7, with D unresolved. Germline CDR1 and CDR2: SGHVT and SQSDAQ. V shed 7 bases and J shed 1 base, with 29 bases lying between them. The CDR3 covers 19 residues. The CDR3 here is CASTLEMADPSPGSYEQYF. CDR3 sequence (DNA): TGTGCCAGCACCCTAGAAATGGCAGATCCTTCCCCGGGTTCCTACGAGCAGTACTTC.

This clonotype was counted only a few times. The genes are TRBV4-3 and TRBJ2-3; D gene uncertain. The germline V gene encodes CDR1 LGHNA and CDR2 YSLEER. Trimming took off 1 base at V and 4 bases at J, with 9 bases between the two ends. This CDR3 contains 14 residues. The CDR3 is CASSQVAASDTQYF. The CDR3 DNA sequence: TGCGCCAGCAGCCAAGTCGCAGCTTCAGATACGCAGTATTTT.

This clonotype was seen a handful of times. This chain connects TRBV6-5 to TRBJ1-2; a possible D gene is TRBD1 (5 bases). The V end was cut by 10 bases, the J end by 5 bases, with 17 bases between. This CDR3 has 13 residues. The germline V gene encodes CDR1 MNHEY and CDR2 SVGAGI. In DNA, the CDR3 is TGTGCCACTAGCGTGGGACGGGGGTATGGCTACACCTTC. Encoded protein: CATSVGRGYGYTF.

This clonotype was counted many times. The chain has TRBV30 and TRBJ2-3, with D uncertain. The CDR3 length is 11 residues. The germline CDR1 and CDR2 sequences are GTSNPN and SVGIG (reference sequence). Trimming shortened V by 6 bases and J by 9 bases, and 13 bases separated the two germline ends. CDR3 sequence (DNA): TGTGCCTGTATGAGGCTCCCAACGCAGTATTTT. Its protein is CACMRLPTQYF.

This clonotype occurred a few times. The CDR3 region is CASSAAWQVYGYTF. CDR3 bases: TGTGCCAGCAGTGCGGCGTGGCAGGTCTATGGCTACACCTTC. V gene TRBV2 combines with J gene TRBJ1-2, with D uncertain. Between the trimmed V and J ends, which lost 4 bases and 4 bases, there was a span of 13 bases. Germline CDR1 SNHLY, CDR2 FYNNEI. The length of the CDR3 is 14 residues.

As for this clonotype: It may be a read error: a sequence one base away is much more abundant. This chain joins TRBV20-1 and TRBJ2-2; 8 nucleotides line up with TRBD2. Losses at the gene ends were 2 bases for V and 6 bases for J; bases not matched to a gene: 8. The CDR3 runs to 15 residues. CDR1 is DFQATT and CDR2 is SNEGSKA in the germline V gene (reference sequence). The CDR3, as DNA: TGCAGTGCTAGATACCCAGCGGGAGTTTCCGGGGAGCTGTTTTTT. This codes for CSARYPAGVSGELFF.

Ten or more counts support this clonotype. CDR3: CASSSTAHLSGANVLTF. The CDR3 nucleotides read TGTGCCAGCAGTTCCACAGCGCACCTCTCTGGGGCCAACGTCCTGACTTTC. V gene TRBV6-2 or TRBV6-3 combines with J gene TRBJ2-6; no definite D call. Germline lookup yields CDR1 MNHEY and CDR2 SVGEGT. The CDR3 sequence is 17 residues long. The V and J ends lost 4 bases and 0 bases respectively, with 13 bases between them.

This clonotype was seen repeatedly, ten times or more. The chain has TRBV20-1 and TRBJ2-7, with D tentatively TRBD1 or TRBD2 (5 bases each). Germline V lookup: CDR1 DFQATT, CDR2 SNEGSKA (reference sequence). The CDR3 is made up of 14 amino acids. V was clipped by 6 bases and J by 2 bases, with 17 bases between them. CDR3 in amino acids: CSASPSGRTYEQYF. In DNA, the CDR3 is TGCAGTGCCAGCCCCTCGGGACGGACCTACGAGCAGTACTTC.

This clonotype was counted only a few times. The chain has TRBV9 and TRBJ2-2; TRBD1 might be the D (5 bases). The CDR3 loop spans 14 amino acids. Trimming took 0 bases from V and 7 from J, leaving 10 bases between them. Germline loops: CDR1 SGDLS, CDR2 YYNGEE. DNA for the CDR3: TGTGCCAGCAGCGTAGTCAGGGTGGGCGGGGAGCTGTTTTTT. It specifies CASSVVRVGGELFF. Full variable domain (missing parts from reference TRBV9 and TRBJ2-2): DSGVTQTPKHLITATGQRVTLRCSPRSGDLSVYWYQQSLDQGLQFLIQYYNGEERAKGNILERFSAQQFPDLHSELNLSSLELGDSALYFCASSVVRVGGELFFGEGSRLTVL.

This clonotype was detected only a few times. This chain links TRBV12-3 or TRBV12-4 with TRBJ1-6; D remains unclear. V lost 2 bases and J lost 9, with 5 bases in between. The CDR3 runs to 12 residues. CDR3 sequence: CASSLFGSPLHF. CDR3 in DNA: TGTGCCAGCAGTTTATTTGGTTCACCCCTCCACTTT.

Ten or more counts support this clonotype. J is TRBJ2-2 and V is TRBV7-6; TRBD1 agrees at 8 bases. This CDR3 contains 15 residues. CDR1 is SGHVS, CDR2 FNYEAQ, per germline. The V gene end was trimmed by 5 bases and the J gene end by 4 bases; junction bases not matched to a gene: 6. The CDR3 loop is CASSLQGAGTGELFF. CDR3 DNA: TGTGCCAGCAGCCTGCAGGGGGCGGGCACCGGGGAGCTGTTTTTT.

In its sample, this clonotype was seen many times. This rearrangement joins TRBV20-1 to TRBJ1-5, with D perhaps TRBD1 (5 bases). This CDR3 comprises 14 residues. CDR1 is DFQATT, CDR2 SNEGSKA, per germline (reference sequence). V was cut by 3 bases and J by 1 base, with 10 bases left in between. In DNA, the CDR3 is TGCAGTGCTAGGGGAGGGGACAGCAATCAGCCCCAGCATTTT. Residues: CSARGGDSNQPQHF.